Included here is one T cell receptor (beta chain) sequence, with context. Its antigen is currently not known. The sequencer was a NextSeq 550. The Human TCR Profiling Kit (MiLaboratory) was used to prepare UMI-labeled 5' RACE TRB cDNA libraries. The full amount of extracted RNA was used for cDNA synthesis, and the full amount of resulting cDNA was used for PCR amplification. Libraries were prepared in parallel with an identical number of PCR cycles. In the authors' own workflow: MIGEC and MiXCR extracted about 53,000 +/- 10,000 unique UMI-labeled TRB cDNA molecules per library, requiring at least two reads per UMI. On average, each library contained about 40,000 +/- 10,000 functional in-frame TRB CDR3 nucleotide clonotypes without stop codons. After downsampling to 5000 UMI-labeled TRB molecules per sample, diversity metrics, including normalized Shannon-Wiener and Chao1, were computed in VDJtools. For the central five CDR3 residues, VDJtools calculated physicochemical properties weighted by clonotype size, namely interaction energy, strength, volume and Kidera factor 4. Each CDR3 protein sequence appears as one entry after TCRdb reprocessed the reads, and no DNA is included. TCRdb's processing, not the authors' own work, is the source of the V and J calls. The sample's clone listing holds 45,000 to 60,000 distinct CDR3 sequences. The top ten clones comprise 20% to 25% of the sample.

The record originates from a study of CXCR3-negative and CXCR3-positive naive CD8 T cells (dated by TCRdb to the late 2010s). For the wider study: In total, 130 million to 150 million TRB reads were obtained, which works out to roughly 1.5 +/- 0.3 million reads per library. Diversity and physicochemical repertoire analyses were performed on about a dozen donors pooled from two independent experiments. The TRBV-TRBJ cluster analysis covered naive subsets from about 5 donors and memory cells from 3 donors.

Each CD8+ T cell subset was flow-sorted in triplicate, and 300,000 cells per subset were placed directly into RLT lysis buffer. Standard density gradient centrifugation was used to isolate peripheral blood mononuclear cells from buffy coats. Total RNA was extracted from sorted cells using an RNeasy Mini Kit. Reading from cysteine to phenylalanine, the CDR3 counts 18 amino acids. Only the protein sequence is given. What the authors observed across the whole study: Freshly isolated PBMCs were used for most assays because CXCR3 expression went down partially after cryopreservation. Comparably high repertoire diversity was found in both naive subsets, whereas much lower repertoire diversity was found in memory CD8+ T cells. Because surface CD5, which is linked to self-reactivity in mice, was comparable between the naive subsets, TCR interaction strength was also inferred from TRB CDR3 physicochemical properties. TRBV-TRBJ usage was similar between naive CXCR3-negative and CXCR3-positive cells from the same donor, while memory cells showed distinct patterns.

Input material: memory CD8+ T cells from blood. Interpreted using the paper, the cell subset or site label stands for: conventional CD8+ memory T cells (TMEM), sorted as controls. The TCR sequence derives from a human donor in good health. Some clones in this sample may be carry-over from other donors' samples. The rearrangement combines TRBV21-1 with TRBJ2-1; TCRdb returns TRBD1, unconfirmable since there is no DNA. TRBV21-1 is a pseudogene segment. The CDR3 region: CASSKVLQGAGSYNEQFF.